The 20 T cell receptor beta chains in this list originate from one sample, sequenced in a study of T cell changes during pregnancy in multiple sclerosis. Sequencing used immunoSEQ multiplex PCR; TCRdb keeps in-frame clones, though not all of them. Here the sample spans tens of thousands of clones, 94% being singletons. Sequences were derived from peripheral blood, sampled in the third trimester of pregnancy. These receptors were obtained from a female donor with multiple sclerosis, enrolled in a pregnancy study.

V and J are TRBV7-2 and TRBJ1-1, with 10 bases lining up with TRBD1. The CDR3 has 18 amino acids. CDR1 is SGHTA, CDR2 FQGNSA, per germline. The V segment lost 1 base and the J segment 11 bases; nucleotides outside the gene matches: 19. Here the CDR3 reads CASSLDPRQGARGNWAFF. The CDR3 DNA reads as TGTGCCAGCAGCTTAGACCCGAGACAGGGGGCAAGGGGTAATTGGGCTTTCTTT.

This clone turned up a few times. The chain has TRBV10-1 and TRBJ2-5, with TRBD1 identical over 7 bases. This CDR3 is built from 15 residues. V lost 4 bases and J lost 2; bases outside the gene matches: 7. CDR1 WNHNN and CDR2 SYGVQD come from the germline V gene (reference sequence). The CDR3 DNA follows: TGCGCCAGCAGTGCGGACAGGACCGCTCAAGAGACCCAGTACTTC. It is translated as CASSADRTAQETQYF.

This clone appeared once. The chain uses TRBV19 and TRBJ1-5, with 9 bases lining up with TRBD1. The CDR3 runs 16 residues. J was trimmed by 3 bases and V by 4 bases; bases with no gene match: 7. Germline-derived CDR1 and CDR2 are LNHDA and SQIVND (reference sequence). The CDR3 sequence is CASSRTGELANQPQHF. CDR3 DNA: TGTGCCAGTAGTAGGACAGGGGAGCTTGCCAATCAGCCCCAGCATTTT. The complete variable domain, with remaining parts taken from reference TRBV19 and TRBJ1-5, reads DGGITQSPKYLFRKEGQNVTLSCEQNLNHDAMYWYRQDPGQGLRLIYYSQIVNDFQKGDIAEGYSVSREKKESFPLTVTSAQKNPTAFYLCASSRTGELANQPQHFGDGTRLSIL.

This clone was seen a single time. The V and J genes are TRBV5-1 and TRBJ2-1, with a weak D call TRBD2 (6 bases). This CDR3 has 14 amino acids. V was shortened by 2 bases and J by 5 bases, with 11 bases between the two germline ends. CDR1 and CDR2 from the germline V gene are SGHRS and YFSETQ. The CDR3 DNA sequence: TGCGCCAGCAGCTTCGGGGGTCTGAACAATGAGCAGTTCTTC. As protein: CASSFGGLNNEQFF.

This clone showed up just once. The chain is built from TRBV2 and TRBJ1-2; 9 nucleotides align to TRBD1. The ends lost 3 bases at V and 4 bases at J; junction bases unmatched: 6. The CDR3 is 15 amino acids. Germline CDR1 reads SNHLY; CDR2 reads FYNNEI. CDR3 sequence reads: CASSERDREVYGYTF. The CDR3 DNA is TGTGCCAGCAGTGAGCGGGACAGGGAGGTCTATGGCTACACCTTC.

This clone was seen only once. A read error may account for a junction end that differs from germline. Written as DNA, the CDR3 is TGTGCCAGCAGGGAAGCGGGGAGGTCCTACAATGAGCAGTTCTTC. Its translation: CASREAGRSYNEQFF. The chain joins TRBV2 to TRBJ2-1; 7 nucleotides match TRBD2. This CDR3 is 15 amino acids long. Germline-derived CDR1 and CDR2 are SNHLY and FYNNEI.

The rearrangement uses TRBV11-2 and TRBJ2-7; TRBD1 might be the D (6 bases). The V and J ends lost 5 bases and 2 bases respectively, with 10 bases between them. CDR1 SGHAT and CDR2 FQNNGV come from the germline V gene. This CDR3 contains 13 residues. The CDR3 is CASSPGDPYEQYF. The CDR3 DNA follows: TGTGCCAGCAGCCCAGGGGACCCCTACGAGCAGTACTTC.

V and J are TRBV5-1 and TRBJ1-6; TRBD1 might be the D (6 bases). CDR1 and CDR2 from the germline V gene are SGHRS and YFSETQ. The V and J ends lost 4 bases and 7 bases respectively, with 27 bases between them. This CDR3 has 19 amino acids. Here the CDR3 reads CASSPVPLSGGAWNSPLHF. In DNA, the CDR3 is TGCGCCAGCAGCCCAGTCCCACTCAGCGGGGGGGCATGGAATTCACCCCTCCACTTT.

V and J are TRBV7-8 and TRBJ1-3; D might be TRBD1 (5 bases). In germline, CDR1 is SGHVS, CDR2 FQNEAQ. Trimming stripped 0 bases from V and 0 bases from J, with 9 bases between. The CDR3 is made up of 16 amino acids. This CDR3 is CASSLAGRSSGNTIYF. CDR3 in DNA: TGTGCCAGCAGCTTAGCGGGGCGGTCCTCTGGAAACACCATATATTTT.

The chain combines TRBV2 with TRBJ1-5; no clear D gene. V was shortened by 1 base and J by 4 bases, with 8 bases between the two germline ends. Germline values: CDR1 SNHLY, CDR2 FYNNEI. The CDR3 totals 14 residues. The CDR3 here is CASSEGRENQPQHF. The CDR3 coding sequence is TGTGCCAGCAGTGAAGGTCGGGAAAATCAGCCCCAGCATTTT.

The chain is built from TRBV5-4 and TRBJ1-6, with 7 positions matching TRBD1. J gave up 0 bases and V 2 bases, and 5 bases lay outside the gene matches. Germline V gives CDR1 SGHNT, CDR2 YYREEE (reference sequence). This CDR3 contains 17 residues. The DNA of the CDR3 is TGTGCCAGCAGCTTCCGGGACAGAAGCTCCTATAATTCACCCCTCCACTTT. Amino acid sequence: CASSFRDRSSYNSPLHF.

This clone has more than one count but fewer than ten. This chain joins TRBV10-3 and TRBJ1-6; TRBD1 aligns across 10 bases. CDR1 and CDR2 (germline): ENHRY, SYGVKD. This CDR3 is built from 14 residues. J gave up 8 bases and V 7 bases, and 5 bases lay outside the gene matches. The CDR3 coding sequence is TGTGCCATCACTCGGGGGACAGGGGATTCACCCCTCCACTTT. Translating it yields CAITRGTGDSPLHF.

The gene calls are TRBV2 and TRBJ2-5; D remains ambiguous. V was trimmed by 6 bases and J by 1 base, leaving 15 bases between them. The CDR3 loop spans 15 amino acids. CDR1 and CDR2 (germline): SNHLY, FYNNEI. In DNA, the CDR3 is TGTGCCAGCAGGGCCAACCGCCCTTTCCAAGAGACCCAGTACTTC. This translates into CASRANRPFQETQYF. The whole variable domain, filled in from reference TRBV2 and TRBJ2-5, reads EPEVTQTPSHQVTQMGQEVILRCVPISNHLYFYWYRQILGQKVEFLVSFYNNEISEKSEIFDDQFSVERPDGSNFTLKIRSTKLEDSAMYFCASRANRPFQETQYFGPGTRLLVL.

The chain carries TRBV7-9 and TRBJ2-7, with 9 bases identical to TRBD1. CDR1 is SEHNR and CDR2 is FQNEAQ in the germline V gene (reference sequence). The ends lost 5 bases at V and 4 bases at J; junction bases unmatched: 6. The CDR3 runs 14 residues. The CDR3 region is CASSPVQGAYEQYF. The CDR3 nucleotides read TGTGCCAGCAGCCCAGTACAGGGGGCTTACGAGCAGTACTTC.

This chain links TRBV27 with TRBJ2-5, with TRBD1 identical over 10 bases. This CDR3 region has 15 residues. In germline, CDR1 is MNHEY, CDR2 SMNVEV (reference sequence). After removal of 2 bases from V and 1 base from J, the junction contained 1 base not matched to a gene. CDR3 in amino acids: CASSLRDRGQETQYF. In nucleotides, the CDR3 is TGTGCCAGCAGTTTAAGGGACAGGGGCCAAGAGACCCAGTACTTC.

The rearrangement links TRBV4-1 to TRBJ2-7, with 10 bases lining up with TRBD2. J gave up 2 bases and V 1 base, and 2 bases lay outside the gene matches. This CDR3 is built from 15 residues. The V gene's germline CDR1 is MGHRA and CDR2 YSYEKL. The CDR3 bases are TGCGCCAGCAGCCAAGCCACTAGCGGGGCCTACGAGCAGTACTTC. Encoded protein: CASSQATSGAYEQYF.

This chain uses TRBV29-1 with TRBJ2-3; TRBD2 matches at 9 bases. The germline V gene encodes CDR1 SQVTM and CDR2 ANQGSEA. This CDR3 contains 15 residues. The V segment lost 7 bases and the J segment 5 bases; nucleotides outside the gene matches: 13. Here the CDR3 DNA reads TGCAGCGGACTACCCGAGCGGGGGGTGGGAGATACGCAGTATTTT. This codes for CSGLPERGVGDTQYF.

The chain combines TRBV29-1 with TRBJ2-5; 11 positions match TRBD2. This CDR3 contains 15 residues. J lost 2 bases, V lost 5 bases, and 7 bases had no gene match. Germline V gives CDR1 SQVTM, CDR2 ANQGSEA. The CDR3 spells CSVTTGTSGQETQYF. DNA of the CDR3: TGCAGCGTTACAACCGGGACTAGCGGACAAGAGACCCAGTACTTC. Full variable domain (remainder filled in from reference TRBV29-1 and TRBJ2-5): SAVISQKPSRDICQRGTSLTIQCQVDSQVTMMFWYRQQPGQSLTLIATANQGSEATYESGFVIDKFPISRPNLTFSTLTVSNMSPEDSSIYLCSVTTGTSGQETQYFGPGTRLLVL.

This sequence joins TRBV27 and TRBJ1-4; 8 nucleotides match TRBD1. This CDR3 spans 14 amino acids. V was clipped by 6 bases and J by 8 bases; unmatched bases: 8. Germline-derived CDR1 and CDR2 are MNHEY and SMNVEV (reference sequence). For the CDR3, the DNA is TGTGCCAGCAGAAAGGACAGGGAGGGCGAAAAACTGTTTTTT. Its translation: CASRKDREGEKLFF.

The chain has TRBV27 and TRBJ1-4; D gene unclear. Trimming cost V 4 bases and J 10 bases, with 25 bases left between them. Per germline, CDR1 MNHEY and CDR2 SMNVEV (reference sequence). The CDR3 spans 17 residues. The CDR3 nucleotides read TGTGCCAGCAGTTCCCGAACTGAGGCTAACGGCCTTGGAAAACTGTTTTTT. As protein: CASSSRTEANGLGKLFF.